A single sample gave rise to the 18 T cell receptor beta chains below, sequenced in a study of T-cell reconstitution after alpha-beta-depleted transplantation in children. TCRbeta library preparation incorporated unique molecular identifiers. Via MiXCR, TCRdb re-called the PCR reads, giving one row per CDR3 protein. The data hold about 610,000 distinct CDR3 sequences, with more than 9% observed a single time. The starting material was PBMCs from the stem cell graft donor, obtained from the stem cell graft. The receptors stem from a human donor who donated a stem cell graft to a child with acute myeloid leukemia.

The chain joins TRBV29-1 to TRBJ1-2, with D uncertain. CDR3 length equals 12 residues. Germline V CDR1 and CDR2: SQVTM, ANQGSEA. V dropped 4 bases and J dropped 8 bases, with 14 bases sitting between them. The CDR3 sequence: CSVAEIGAGYTF. For the CDR3, the DNA is TGCAGCGTTGCCGAGATTGGAGCGGGCTACACCTTC.

J is TRBJ2-1 and V is TRBV29-1, with 8 bases matching TRBD2. Germline CDR1 reads SQVTM; CDR2 reads ANQGSEA. There are 13 residues in the CDR3. The V and J ends lost 7 bases and 9 bases, in that order; junction bases with no gene match: 11. The CDR3 DNA is TGCAGCGGGGGAAGCGGGAGCTCAAGTGAGCAGTTCTTC. This sequence encodes CSGGSGSSSEQFF.

In nucleotides, the CDR3 is TGTGCCAGCTCACCACTATCACTAGCGGATCAGTTCTTC. This translates into CASSPLSLADQFF. The V call is TRBV18, the J call TRBJ2-1; 8 bases fit TRBD2. Germline CDR1 reads KGHSH; CDR2 reads LQKENI. The ends lost 1 base at V and 13 bases at J; junction bases unmatched: 6. The CDR3 is 13 amino acids.

The genes are TRBV6-2 or TRBV6-3 and TRBJ2-7; no definite D call. The CDR3 runs to 15 residues. The germline CDR1 and CDR2 sequences are MNHEY and SVGEGT. The V and J ends lost 4 bases and 3 bases respectively, with 16 bases between them. CDR3 residues: CASSSPFQSRYEQYF. The CDR3 DNA sequence: TGTGCCAGCAGTTCACCCTTCCAAAGTCGCTACGAGCAGTACTTC.

V usage is TRBV7-2 and J usage is TRBJ2-7, with D unresolved. The germline CDR1 and CDR2 sequences are SGHTA and FQGNSA. Trimming left V 1 base short and J 1 base short, with 14 bases between. The length of the CDR3 is 16 residues. The CDR3: CASSLGFQGLSYEQYF. The CDR3 bases are TGTGCCAGCAGCTTAGGGTTCCAAGGCCTGTCCTACGAGCAGTACTTC.

This clonotype was counted at least ten times. The chain combines TRBV9 with TRBJ2-7, with D possibly TRBD2 on 7 matching bases. There are 15 residues in the CDR3. V lost 4 bases and J lost 5, with 19 bases in between. Germline V gene data show CDR1 as SGDLS and CDR2 as YYNGEE. The CDR3 sequence: CASSHSREAGDEQYF. The CDR3 DNA reads TGTGCCAGCAGCCACTCCCGGGAGGCAGGGGACGAGCAGTACTTC.

The J gene is TRBJ2-6, the V gene TRBV9; D tentatively reads TRBD1 or TRBD2 (7 bases each). The CDR3 has 20 residues. Trimming stripped 4 bases from V and 0 bases from J, with 23 bases between. Germline V CDR1 and CDR2: SGDLS, YYNGEE. CDR3 coding DNA: TGTGCCAGCAGCCCCCGGGGAGGGGGCGAGGTATTCTCTGGGGCCAACGTCCTGACTTTC. Its translation is CASSPRGGGEVFSGANVLTF.

This clonotype has ten or more counts. This chain connects TRBV4-2 to TRBJ2-1; 10 bases align to TRBD2. With V trimmed by 1 base and J by 3 bases, 3 bases remained unmatched. The CDR3 spans 16 residues. The germline gives CDR1 LGHNA, CDR2 YNFKEQ. CDR3 loop: CASSQVAGGYYNEQFF. As DNA, the CDR3 is TGTGCCAGCAGCCAAGTAGCGGGAGGTTACTACAATGAGCAGTTCTTC.

This clonotype was recorded a few times. This chain uses TRBV7-2 with TRBJ2-7, with 10 bases aligning to TRBD2. The trim removed 0 bases at V and 6 bases at J, leaving 8 bases unmatched. Germline V gene lookup returns CDR1 SGHTA and CDR2 FQGNSA. The CDR3 is 16 amino acids. The chain's CDR3 is CASSLALPAGGFEQYF. The CDR3 nucleotides read TGTGCCAGCAGCTTAGCGCTGCCAGCGGGAGGGTTCGAGCAGTACTTC.

This clonotype was counted many times. In DNA, the CDR3 is TGTGCCACCAGCAGGGGGGCCCTAGCGGGAGGCTCCTACGAGCAGTACTTC. This sequence encodes CATSRGALAGGSYEQYF. The genes are TRBV15 and TRBJ2-7; 11 nucleotides line up with TRBD2. The CDR3 covers 17 residues. The J segment lost 0 bases and the V segment lost 3 bases, leaving 7 bases of the junction unmatched. Germline V gives CDR1 LNHNV, CDR2 YYDKDF (reference sequence).

Only a few counts were recorded for this clonotype. This rearrangement joins TRBV18 to TRBJ1-1; maybe TRBD1 (6 bases). The V end lost 0 bases, the J end lost 2 bases, and 13 bases lay between the germline ends. This CDR3 contains 16 residues. Per the germline V gene, CDR1 is KGHSH and CDR2 is LQKENI. Written as DNA, the CDR3 is TGTGCCAGCTCACCACCGTTATCAGGGACAAACACTGAAGCTTTCTTT. Translation gives CASSPPLSGTNTEAFF.

In its sample, this clonotype was seen a few times. The rearrangement joins TRBV7-3 to TRBJ2-5, with TRBD2 as a possible D gene (6 bases). Germline V CDR1 and CDR2: SGHTA, FQGTGA. This CDR3 has 15 residues. V was clipped by 3 bases and J by 4 bases, with 15 bases between them. The CDR3 protein is CASSLRRGPLETQYF. The DNA for the CDR3 is TGTGCCAGCAGCTTGCGGCGGGGCCCCCTAGAGACCCAGTACTTC.

The CDR3 loop is CASSRVGNYGYTF. CDR3 nucleotide sequence: TGTGCCAGCAGTCGAGTAGGAAACTATGGCTACACCTTC. The rearrangement links TRBV28 to TRBJ1-2; the D is unclear. CDR1 and CDR2 (germline): MDHEN, SYDVKM. Between the trimmed V and J ends, which lost 5 bases and 2 bases, there was a span of 9 bases. This CDR3 comprises 13 residues.

This clonotype was seen more than once but under ten times. This chain connects TRBV25-1 to TRBJ1-2, with TRBD1 as a possible D gene (5 bases). This CDR3 contains 15 residues. The V end was cut by 7 bases, the J end by 8 bases, with 23 bases between. Germline V gene lookup returns CDR1 MGHDK and CDR2 SYGVNS. The CDR3 here is CASTWGSGTGLGYTF. CDR3 nucleotides: TGTGCCAGCACTTGGGGTTCAGGGACGGGACTAGGCTACACCTTC.

At least ten counts were recorded for this clonotype. The V and J genes are TRBV20-1 and TRBJ2-7; D possibly corresponds to TRBD2 (5 bases). This CDR3 is 14 amino acids long. The V gene's germline CDR1 is DFQATT and CDR2 SNEGSKA (reference sequence). Trimming took off 5 bases at V and 3 bases at J, with 17 bases between the two ends. The CDR3 DNA reads as TGCAGTGCTTTTCCGGACTCCAGCGTCTACGAGCAGTACTTC. This translates into CSAFPDSSVYEQYF.

This sequence joins TRBV7-3 and TRBJ2-5; D not certain. The CDR3 loop spans 13 amino acids. In germline, CDR1 is SGHTA, CDR2 FQGTGA. V was trimmed by 5 bases and J by 0 bases, leaving 7 bases between them. The chain's CDR3 is CASSPHNQETQYF. The CDR3 DNA is TGTGCCAGCAGCCCACACAACCAAGAGACCCAGTACTTC.

The CDR3 bases are TGCAGTGCTAGGCCGGGACTCATGCCAACCTATGGCTACACCTTC. This codes for CSARPGLMPTYGYTF. The chain carries TRBV20-1 and TRBJ1-2; D might be TRBD1 (5 bases). Germline V gene lookup returns CDR1 DFQATT and CDR2 SNEGSKA (reference sequence). The CDR3 is 15 amino acids. The V and J ends lost 3 bases and 4 bases respectively, with 18 bases between them.

This clonotype was detected a few times. This chain uses TRBV7-3 with TRBJ2-7; D might be TRBD1 or TRBD2, each matching 5 bases. The length of the CDR3 is 13 residues. Trimming left V 1 base short and J 6 bases short, with 10 bases between. Germline CDR1 is SGHTA and CDR2 is FQGTGA. CDR3 nucleotide sequence: TGTGCCAGCAGCTTAATCTCTGGGGGCGAGCAGTACTTC. This codes for CASSLISGGEQYF.